This T cell receptor beta chain was observed in a study of CD4 T cells in relation to SARS-CoV-2 and coronaviruses (dated by TCRdb to about 2021). Notes on the research overall: HLA restriction was mapped for shared crossreactive spike epitopes using patient-derived lymphoblastoid cell lines. At the level of individual TCR clonotypes, the study measured memory CD4+ T cell crossreactivity between SARS-CoV-2 spike protein and common cold coronavirus spike proteins. The Adaptive Biotechnologies TCR-sequencing kit was used for samples from a few pre-COVID donors and for the naive versus memory experiments, whereas the other data were Illumina-based. Expansion assays from other donors in the study were sequenced with a different, Illumina-based TCR-beta assay.

CD4+ T cells from unexposed donors were collected before the COVID-19 pandemic (2011-2018). Naive and memory CD4+ T cells were separated from cryopreserved PBMCs through CD4 enrichment, which was followed by EasySep naive CD4+ T cell enrichment. The leukapheresis product used for the unexposed donors was purchased from a commercial source. PBMCs were isolated from leukapheresis product or whole blood by Ficoll-Paque PLUS gradient centrifugation. PBMCs were either cryopreserved at -140°C or used fresh in the expansion assay. The QIAamp Micro DNA Kit was used to extract genomic DNA from the CD4+ T cells. DNA from uncultured naive and memory CD4+ T cells underwent immunoSEQ TCR-beta sequencing at deep resolution. The source study handled its data this way. During preprocessing, nonproductive sequences were discarded, as were any CDR3s that did not begin with C, did not end with F or W, or were shorter than 7 amino acids. Cultured and uncultured naive and memory CD4+ repertoires were searched for previously identified spike- and CEF-reactive CDR3s. Pairwise Levenshtein distance, computed with the stringdist R package after three terminal residues were trimmed from each end, was used as the measure of CDR3 homology. The immuneACCESS repertoire file appears here via TCRdb, limited to in-frame rearrangements. These files lack a portion of the clones; in checked studies, under half of the deficit traces to unresolved V genes, and the cause of the others is not known. That table is the source of V, J and clone size, and D and trimming were worked out from the DNA. Counted in this sample were around 70,000 clones; 75% to 90% of them appeared once. 1.6% of the sample is in the top ten clones.

This clone was detected only a few times. What this receptor recognizes is not known. Nothing much larger sits one base from this clone, and base qualities are not available. The trim is 2 bases for V and 1 base for J, with a gap of 11 bases between the germline ends. The CDR3, cysteine through phenylalanine, is 16 amino acids long. The entry retains the CDR3 DNA only, 48 bases that are in frame from base 1. Reading the germline V gene gives CDR1 SGHTA and CDR2 FQGTGA. Paper-wide results and their limitations: Naive versus memory sequencing indicated that memory recall responses, rather than primary responses primed during culture, are detected by the assay. In about two thirds of donors, memory CD4+ clonotypes turned up that crossrecognized SARS-CoV-2 and at least one common cold coronavirus spike. Significantly weaker SARS-CoV-2-driven expansion was shown by crossreactive clones than by monoreactive clones, consistent with antigenic imprinting. No donor contributed both pre-pandemic and post-infection samples, which limited tracing the source of pre-existing responses. Because the crossreactivity analysis focused on spike protein, crossreactivity against other viral proteins was not assessed. The study was constrained by small numbers of patients and of tested TCRs.

Here the chain combines TRBV7-3 and TRBJ2-2; the D gene could be either TRBD1 or TRBD2, each agreeing at 6 bases. Sample: memory CD4+ T cells from PBMCs. The cell subset or site tag for this specimen amounts to: memory (non-naive) CD4+ T cells. The TCR originated in a human donor in good health. The encoded CDR3 is CASSLLGGRNTGELFF. The DNA sequence is given as TGTGCCAGCAGCTTATTGGGGGGCAGGAACACCGGGGAGCTGTTTTTT.